The 25 T cell receptor beta chains in this list originate from one sample, sequenced in a study of T-cell reconstitution after alpha-beta-depleted transplantation in children. A library of TCRbeta sequences, prepared with unique molecular identifiers, was generated. TCRdb reprocessed the PCR reads with MiXCR, giving one entry per CDR3 protein. The sample has a few hundred thousand distinct CDR3 sequences, about 23% seen once. This specimen consisted of PBMCs, obtained before TCRalphabeta/CD19-depleted stem cell transplant. The receptors come from a girl aged 2 to 9 with Fanconi anemia, due to receive a stem cell transplant.

This clonotype was seen ten or more times. V usage is TRBV15 and J usage is TRBJ2-1; 7 nucleotides match TRBD2. J was trimmed by 10 bases and V by 0 bases; bases with no gene match: 9. Germline V gives CDR1 LNHNV, CDR2 YYDKDF (reference sequence). The CDR3 is made up of 15 amino acids. The CDR3 nucleotides are TGTGCCACCAGCAGAGATAATGTAGCTAGCGGAGAGCAGTTCTTC. The encoded protein is CATSRDNVASGEQFF.

There are many counts of this clonotype. J is TRBJ2-5 and V is TRBV20-1; D could derive from TRBD1 or TRBD2 (5 bases each). The germline V and J ends were trimmed by 6 bases and 0 bases, with 20 bases remaining between them. The CDR3 is 16 amino acids. Germline CDR1 DFQATT, CDR2 SNEGSKA (reference sequence). The CDR3 here is CSANPGMGPDQETQYF. In DNA form, the CDR3 reads TGCAGTGCGAACCCCGGGATGGGGCCCGACCAAGAGACCCAGTACTTC.

This clonotype showed up many times. J is TRBJ2-7 and V is TRBV6-5, with TRBD2 matching 7 bases. Unmatched junction bases numbered 11, after V lost 6 bases and J lost 3 bases. The CDR3 sequence is 15 residues long. CDR1 is MNHEY and CDR2 is SVGAGI in the germline V gene. The CDR3 protein is CASSPSWEGYYEQYF. CDR3 coding DNA: TGTGCCAGCAGCCCTAGCTGGGAGGGGTACTACGAGCAGTACTTC.

The V gene is TRBV3-1, the J gene TRBJ2-3; D not resolved. V was pared by 0 bases and J by 4 bases, with 11 bases between. CDR3 size: 15 residues. Per germline, CDR1 LGHDT and CDR2 YNNKEL (reference sequence). CDR3 sequence reads: CASSQDLVAADTQYF. The CDR3 DNA is TGTGCCAGCAGCCAAGATCTGGTAGCAGCAGATACGCAGTATTTT.

The rearrangement links TRBV19 to TRBJ2-1; D unclear. CDR1 and CDR2 (germline): LNHDA, SQIVND (reference sequence). V shed 3 bases and J shed 0 bases, with 12 bases lying between them. The CDR3 totals 16 residues. The DNA for the CDR3 is TGTGCCAGTAGTATCATCGCAGCAAGCTCCTACAATGAGCAGTTCTTC. Its translation: CASSIIAASSYNEQFF.

This clonotype was detected ten times or more. The J gene is TRBJ1-2, the V gene TRBV7-9; D gene uncertain. Trimming stripped 1 base from V and 2 bases from J, with 14 bases between. This CDR3 spans 16 amino acids. Germline CDR1 SEHNR, CDR2 FQNEAQ (reference sequence). The DNA of the CDR3 is TGTGCCAGCAGCTTAGGAGGCAGCCCTGTGAACTATGGCTACACCTTC. Translation: CASSLGGSPVNYGYTF.

This clonotype has ten or more counts. This chain connects TRBV6-5 to TRBJ2-7, with D uncertain. The length of the CDR3 is 16 residues. Germline V gene sequence: CDR1 MNHEY, CDR2 SVGAGI. Deletions cut 8 bases from V and 2 bases from J, with 22 bases between. The CDR3 here is CASFSVRKGQAYEQYF. The CDR3 coding sequence is TGTGCCAGCTTTTCAGTTCGTAAGGGTCAGGCCTACGAGCAGTACTTC.

A few counts support this clonotype. This rearrangement joins TRBV6-5 to TRBJ2-1, with a tentative D call TRBD2 (6 bases). CDR3 length equals 14 residues. Trimming took off 2 bases at V and 3 bases at J, with 8 bases between the two ends. In germline, CDR1 is MNHEY, CDR2 SVGAGI. The CDR3 DNA reads TGTGCCAGCAGTTACCGGGGGAACTACAATGAGCAGTTCTTC. Residues: CASSYRGNYNEQFF.

This clonotype was recorded at least ten times. The chain joins TRBV15 to TRBJ2-5, with D possibly TRBD2 on 5 matching bases. The CDR3 consists of 20 residues. Trimming pared 0 bases from V and 3 bases from J, leaving 26 bases between. The V gene's germline CDR1 is LNHNV and CDR2 YYDKDF (reference sequence). The CDR3 spells CATSRDILGAEALTKETQYF. The CDR3 DNA reads TGTGCCACCAGCAGAGATATACTAGGCGCGGAGGCCCTTACCAAAGAGACCCAGTACTTC.

This clonotype was recorded many times. For the CDR3, the DNA is TGCAGCGTTGCCGGGACTAGCGGGTACGAGCAGTACTTC. Amino acid sequence: CSVAGTSGYEQYF. The chain couples TRBV29-1 to TRBJ2-7; TRBD2 matches 12 bases. Germline values: CDR1 SQVTM, CDR2 ANQGSEA. The CDR3 sequence is 13 residues long. V lost 4 bases, J lost 4 bases, and 2 bases stayed unmatched.

V and J are TRBV15 and TRBJ2-5; unclear D gene. V was pared by 5 bases and J by 0 bases, with 10 bases between. Germline values: CDR1 LNHNV, CDR2 YYDKDF (reference sequence). The CDR3 spans 14 residues. The DNA of the CDR3 is TGTGCCACCAGCGGTTTGGTGTACCAAGAGACCCAGTACTTC. This codes for CATSGLVYQETQYF.

This clonotype was seen ten or more times. The rearrangement links TRBV9 to TRBJ1-5, with D maybe TRBD1 (6 bases). V shed 3 bases and J shed 3 bases, with 13 bases lying between them. CDR3 size: 15 residues. The germline gives CDR1 SGDLS, CDR2 YYNGEE. CDR3 bases: TGTGCCAGCAGCGCCAAACAGGGCCTCAATCAGCCCCAGCATTTT. This gives the protein CASSAKQGLNQPQHF.

The table lists this clonotype with many counts. The chain is built from TRBV20-1 and TRBJ2-7; a weak D match, TRBD1 (6 bases). The CDR3 contains 16 residues. The V and J ends lost 3 bases and 1 base respectively, with 19 bases between them. Germline V lookup: CDR1 DFQATT, CDR2 SNEGSKA (reference sequence). The CDR3 DNA follows: TGCAGTGCTAGCCCCAGGGGCGCCCTCCCTTCCTACGAGCAGTACTTC. It codes for CSASPRGALPSYEQYF.

Only a few counts were recorded for this clonotype. This chain joins TRBV12-3 or TRBV12-4 and TRBJ2-4, with D possibly TRBD1 on 6 matching bases. Trimming shortened V by 5 bases and J by 1 base, and 12 bases separated the two germline ends. This CDR3 region has 15 residues. CDR3 residues: CASSTNREAKNIQYF. The CDR3 coding sequence is TGTGCCAGCAGTACCAACAGGGAGGCCAAAAACATTCAGTACTTC.

This clonotype came up a few times. V gene TRBV25-1 combines with J gene TRBJ2-3; TRBD2 is a possible D gene (7 bases). The length of the CDR3 is 16 residues. In germline, CDR1 is MGHDK, CDR2 SYGVNS. V was cut by 0 bases and J by 7 bases, with 17 bases left in between. For the CDR3, the DNA is TGTGCCAGCAGTGAATATGCGGCGGGGGCGTCGCATACGCAGTATTTT. It encodes CASSEYAAGASHTQYF.

The CDR3 sequence: CASRMGVTQYF. The CDR3 DNA is TGCGCCAGCAGGATGGGGGTGACCCAGTACTTC. This chain uses TRBV5-1 with TRBJ2-5; D tentatively fits TRBD1 or TRBD2 (5 bases each). The CDR3 length is 11 residues. Germline CDR1 reads SGHRS; CDR2 reads YFSETQ. The V and J ends lost 5 bases and 7 bases respectively, with 9 bases between them.

The chain carries TRBV20-1 and TRBJ2-7; D is ambiguous. Trimming stripped 2 bases from V and 4 bases from J, with 9 bases between. This CDR3 has 12 amino acids. From germline, CDR1 is DFQATT and CDR2 SNEGSKA (reference sequence). CDR3 residues: CSARNQWYEQYF. The CDR3 region has the DNA TGCAGTGCTAGAAACCAGTGGTACGAGCAGTACTTC.

This chain links TRBV7-9 with TRBJ1-1, with D possibly being TRBD1 (5 bases). V was pared by 2 bases and J by 7 bases, with 14 bases between. The germline CDR1 and CDR2 sequences are SEHNR and FQNEAQ (reference sequence). The CDR3 contains 14 residues. CDR3 sequence (DNA): TGTGCCAGCAGCTTAATTGACCGACAGCTTGAAGCTTTCTTT. This codes for CASSLIDRQLEAFF.

There are many counts of this clonotype. The chain is built from TRBV10-3 and TRBJ1-1; the D gene is possibly TRBD1 (6 bases). Germline values: CDR1 ENHRY, CDR2 SYGVKD. Trimming took off 6 bases at V and 1 base at J, with 18 bases between the two ends. The CDR3 length is 16 residues. CDR3 nucleotides: TGTGCCATCAGAAGGACAGTAACAATTAAGAACACTGAAGCTTTCTTT. It encodes CAIRRTVTIKNTEAFF.

In this sample, this clonotype turned up many times. V usage is TRBV12-3 or TRBV12-4 and J usage is TRBJ2-3; D is perhaps TRBD2 (6 bases). The CDR3 totals 16 residues. Trimming took 2 bases from V and 0 from J, leaving 12 bases between them. This CDR3 reads CASSLWGTSSTDTQYF. The CDR3 bases are TGTGCCAGCAGTTTATGGGGTACTAGCAGCACAGATACGCAGTATTTT.

Only a few counts were recorded for this clonotype. V and J are TRBV11-1 and TRBJ2-4, with D perhaps matching TRBD1 or TRBD2 (6 bases each). Trimming removed 6 bases at V and 5 bases at J, with 14 bases between. This CDR3 spans 14 amino acids. Germline V gene data show CDR1 as SGHAT and CDR2 as FQDESV (reference sequence). The CDR3 is CASSYRGPQNIQYF. In DNA form, the CDR3 reads TGTGCCAGCAGTTATCGGGGGCCACAAAACATTCAGTACTTC.

The rearrangement links TRBV2 to TRBJ2-7; weak D call: TRBD2 (6 bases). Trimming pared 7 bases from V and 10 bases from J, leaving 20 bases between. The CDR3 is made up of 13 amino acids. Germline assignment: CDR1 SNHLY and CDR2 FYNNEI. CDR3 bases: TGTGCCAGCAAATCGGGCGGCCGGGGGACTCAGTACTTC. As protein: CASKSGGRGTQYF.

The table lists this clonotype with many counts. V and J are TRBV3-1 and TRBJ2-1; unclear D gene. V gave up 3 bases and J gave up 6 bases, with 12 bases separating them. The germline gives CDR1 LGHDT, CDR2 YNNKEL (reference sequence). The CDR3 runs to 14 residues. CDR3 nucleotide sequence: TGTGCCAGCAGCCATAGGTCAGTCCTCAATGAGCAGTTCTTC. It translates to CASSHRSVLNEQFF.

The CDR3 loop reads CSASPGPGTVLGETQYF. CDR3 in DNA: TGCAGTGCCTCACCGGGGCCCGGGACGGTGTTGGGGGAGACCCAGTACTTC. This sequence joins TRBV20-1 and TRBJ2-5; D tentatively fits TRBD1 or TRBD2 (5 bases each). CDR3 size: 17 residues. Trimming left V 6 bases short and J 5 bases short, with 28 bases between. From germline, CDR1 is DFQATT and CDR2 SNEGSKA (reference sequence).

The chain employs TRBV7-6 and TRBJ2-2, with TRBD2 identical over 10 bases. The germline V gene has CDR1 SGHVS and CDR2 FNYEAQ. V lost 4 bases and J lost 4; bases outside the gene matches: 6. The CDR3 length is 16 residues. The CDR3 spells CASSSLAGRGTGELFF. The CDR3 coding sequence is TGTGCCAGCAGCTCACTAGCGGGACGTGGCACCGGGGAGCTGTTTTTT.